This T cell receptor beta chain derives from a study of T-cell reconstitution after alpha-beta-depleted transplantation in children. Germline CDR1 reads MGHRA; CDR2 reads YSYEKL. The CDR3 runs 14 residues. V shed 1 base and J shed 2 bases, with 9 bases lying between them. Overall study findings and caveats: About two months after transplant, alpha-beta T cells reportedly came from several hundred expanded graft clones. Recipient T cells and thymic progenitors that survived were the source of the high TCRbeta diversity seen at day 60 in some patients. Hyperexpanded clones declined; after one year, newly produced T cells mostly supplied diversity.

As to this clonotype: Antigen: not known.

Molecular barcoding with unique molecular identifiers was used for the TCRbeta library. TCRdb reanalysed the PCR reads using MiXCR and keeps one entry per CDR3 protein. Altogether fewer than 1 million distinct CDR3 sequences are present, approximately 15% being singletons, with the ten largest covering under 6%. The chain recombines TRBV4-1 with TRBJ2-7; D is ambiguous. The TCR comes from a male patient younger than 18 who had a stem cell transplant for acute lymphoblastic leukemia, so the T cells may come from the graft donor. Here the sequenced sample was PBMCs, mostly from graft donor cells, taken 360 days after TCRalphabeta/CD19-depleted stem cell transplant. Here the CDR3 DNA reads TGCGCCAGCAGCCAAGTAGTCTTAACCTACGAGCAGTACTTC. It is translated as CASSQVVLTYEQYF.